These T cell receptor beta chains were read from a single sample in a study of vaccination and CD4 T cells after COVID-19. These receptors have no identified antigens. TCRdb re-called the PCR reads with MiXCR, one entry per CDR3 protein. The repertoire holds about 23,000 distinct CDR3 sequences, with 58% as singletons. Material for sequencing was CD4+ T cells from blood, cultured in vitro. The source of these receptors is a human donor who had recovered from COVID-19. The CDR3 runs from the conserved cysteine through the conserved F or W. Fields, in order: clone size, D gene, J gene, V gene, CDR3 protein, CDR3 DNA. D genes are given only for firm matches. The size field is filled for only some rows; it gives once, few, many or a size class.

size: .; D: .; J: TRBJ1-1; V: TRBV7-2; CDR3: CASRHGRTNTEAFF; DNA: TGTGCCAGCAGACATGGACGGACGAACACTGAAGCTTTCTTT
size: .; D: .; J: TRBJ1-4; V: TRBV6-1; CDR3: CASSRVGGRTNEKLFF; DNA: TGTGCCAGCAGCCGTGTCGGGGGGAGAACTAATGAAAAACTGTTTTTT
size: .; D: TRBD1; J: TRBJ1-2; V: TRBV27; CDR3: CASSVTGGRTYGYTF; DNA: TGTGCCAGCAGTGTCACAGGGGGCAGGACCTATGGCTACACCTTC
size: .; D: .; J: TRBJ2-7; V: TRBV6-2/TRBV6-3; CDR3: CASSRLGFEQYF; DNA: TGTGCCAGCAGTCGACTGGGGTTCGAGCAGTACTTC
size: few; D: TRBD2; J: TRBJ2-7; V: TRBV9; CDR3: CASSAQGLAGSHEQYF; DNA: TGTGCCAGCAGCGCCCAGGGACTAGCGGGATCCCACGAGCAGTACTTC
size: .; D: .; J: TRBJ2-3; V: TRBV15; CDR3: CATSVFEDTQYF; DNA: TGTGCCACCAGCGTGTTTGAGGATACGCAGTATTTT
size: few; D: TRBD1; J: TRBJ1-1; V: TRBV15; CDR3: CATSRGTGGFNTEAFF; DNA: TGTGCCACCAGCAGGGGGACAGGGGGCTTCAACACTGAAGCTTTCTTT
size: few; D: TRBD2; J: TRBJ2-3; V: TRBV7-2; CDR3: CASSLKTSGGIVFTDTQYF; DNA: TGTGCCAGCAGCTTGAAGACTAGCGGGGGGATCGTCTTCACAGATACGCAGTATTTT
size: .; D: TRBD2; J: TRBJ2-3; V: TRBV7-8; CDR3: CASSLVAGGADTQYF; DNA: TGTGCCAGCAGCTTAGTGGCGGGGGGGGCAGATACGCAGTATTTT
size: .; D: TRBD2; J: TRBJ2-5; V: TRBV5-3; CDR3: CASSLRTASLAGKTQYF; DNA: TGTGCCAGCAGCTTGAGAACGGCTTCACTAGCGGGCAAGACCCAGTACTTC
size: few; D: TRBD1; J: TRBJ2-7; V: TRBV19; CDR3: CASSITGAVGEQYF; DNA: TGTGCCAGTAGTATCACAGGGGCAGTTGGCGAGCAGTACTTC
size: .; D: TRBD1; J: TRBJ1-1; V: TRBV7-2; CDR3: CASSSQGGLNTEAFF; DNA: TGTGCCAGCAGCTCACAGGGGGGGCTGAACACTGAAGCTTTCTTT
size: .; D: TRBD2; J: TRBJ2-1; V: TRBV24-1; CDR3: CAPPDGSLAGVDEQFF; DNA: TGTGCCCCGCCGGACGGGTCGCTAGCGGGAGTCGATGAGCAGTTCTTC
size: .; D: TRBD1; J: TRBJ2-3; V: TRBV20-1; CDR3: CSVQPGQITDTQYF; DNA: TGCAGTGTTCAACCGGGACAGATCACAGATACGCAGTATTTT
size: .; D: .; J: TRBJ2-5; V: TRBV6-2/TRBV6-3; CDR3: CASSRWETQYF; DNA: TGTGCCAGCAGTCGATGGGAGACCCAGTACTTC